These 3 T cell receptor beta chains originate from one sample sequenced in a study of shared clonotypes between healthy human individuals. The protocol was immunoSEQ multiplex PCR, while the TCRdb copy is restricted to in-frame clones and leaves out a portion. The data show approximately 940,000 clones, over 60% seen once. Sequenced material: memory CD4+ T cells sorted from blood. Subset described: CD45RA-negative fraction. The receptor source for this set is a man younger than 35 in good health.

The J gene is TRBJ1-5, the V gene TRBV6-1, with D possibly TRBD1 on 6 matching bases. CDR1 and CDR2 (germline): MNHNS, SASEGT. This CDR3 is built from 13 residues. Between the trimmed V and J ends, which lost 6 bases and 0 bases, there was a span of 6 bases. The DNA of the CDR3 is TGTGCCAGCAGGACAGGTAGCAATCAGCCCCAGCATTTT. This translates into CASRTGSNQPQHF.

This clone has only one observation. The DNA of the CDR3 is TGTGCCAGCAGCGGTAGCACAGATACGCAGTATTTT. This translates into CASSGSTDTQYF. The rearrangement uses TRBV7-3 and TRBJ2-3; D not resolved. The CDR3 is 12 residues long. The germline gives CDR1 SGHTA, CDR2 FQGTGA. V gave up 5 bases and J gave up 0 bases, with 3 bases separating them. The whole variable domain, filled in from reference TRBV7-3 and TRBJ2-3, reads GAGVSQTPSNKVTEKGKYVELRCDPISGHTALYWYRQSLGQGPEFLIYFQGTGAADDSGLPNDRFFAVRPEGSVSTLKIQRTERGDSAVYLCASSGSTDTQYFGPGTRLTVL.

The chain links TRBV9 to TRBJ2-2; 7 nucleotides agree with TRBD2. This CDR3 is 16 amino acids long. The V and J ends lost 0 bases and 2 bases, in that order; junction bases with no gene match: 4. CDR1 is SGDLS and CDR2 is YYNGEE in the germline V gene. The CDR3 is CASSVASGVNTGELFF. The CDR3 DNA follows: TGTGCCAGCAGCGTAGCCAGCGGGGTTAACACCGGGGAGCTGTTTTTT.